A selection of T cell receptor beta chains follows, all from one sample in a study of blood T cells in healthy people across ages. Via MiXCR, TCRdb re-called the 5' RACE reads, giving one row per CDR3 protein. The table has more than 500,000 distinct CDR3 sequences, roughly 29% seen once. Sequencing was performed on blood. The receptors come from an older woman in good health. The CDR3 runs from the conserved cysteine through the conserved F or W. Each record gives: J gene, V gene, D gene, clone size, CDR3 protein, CDR3 DNA. A D gene is named only where the DNA matches it firmly. Clone size is not always given. Where it is, it says once, few, many or a class for expanded clones.

J gene: TRBJ2-6
V gene: TRBV6-2/TRBV6-3
D gene: -
clone size: -
CDR3 protein: CASSFVGESGVLTF
CDR3 DNA: TGTGCCAGCAGTTTCGTAGGCGAGTCTGGGGTCCTGACTTTC

J gene: TRBJ2-5
V gene: TRBV28
D gene: TRBD2
clone size: -
CDR3 protein: CASSVPAGGQWTQYF
CDR3 DNA: TGTGCCAGCAGTGTCCCAGCGGGGGGCCAGTGGACCCAGTACTTC

J gene: TRBJ2-7
V gene: TRBV4-2
D gene: TRBD2
clone size: -
CDR3 protein: CASTKGGNLNEQYF
CDR3 DNA: TGTGCCAGCACTAAGGGAGGGAACCTAAACGAGCAGTACTTC

J gene: TRBJ1-2
V gene: TRBV7-8
D gene: -
clone size: -
CDR3 protein: CASSFREGDHGYTF
CDR3 DNA: TGTGCCAGCAGCTTTAGGGAAGGGGATCATGGCTACACCTTC

J gene: TRBJ1-4
V gene: TRBV7-2
D gene: -
clone size: many
CDR3 protein: CASSSRGGTNEKLFF
CDR3 DNA: TGTGCCAGCAGCTCCCGGGGCGGGACTAATGAAAAACTGTTTTTT

J gene: TRBJ2-7
V gene: TRBV4-3
D gene: -
clone size: -
CDR3 protein: CASSQQRLYEQYF
CDR3 DNA: TGCGCCAGCAGCCAACAGCGACTCTACGAGCAGTACTTC

J gene: TRBJ2-4
V gene: TRBV4-1
D gene: -
clone size: -
CDR3 protein: CASSLLLVPKNIQYF
CDR3 DNA: TGCGCCAGCAGCCTCCTACTAGTACCAAAAAACATTCAGTACTTC

J gene: TRBJ1-2
V gene: TRBV15
D gene: -
clone size: many
CDR3 protein: CATSSEVGGYTF
CDR3 DNA: TGTGCCACCAGCAGTGAAGTTGGAGGCTACACCTTC

J gene: TRBJ2-3
V gene: TRBV7-2
D gene: TRBD2
clone size: many
CDR3 protein: CASSLGLAVDTQYF
CDR3 DNA: TGTGCCAGCAGCTTAGGACTAGCAGTAGATACGCAGTATTTT

J gene: TRBJ1-5
V gene: TRBV11-3
D gene: -
clone size: -
CDR3 protein: CASSFGIWQPQHF
CDR3 DNA: TGTGCCAGCAGCTTTGGGATCTGGCAGCCCCAGCATTTT

J gene: TRBJ2-3
V gene: TRBV6-6
D gene: TRBD2
clone size: few
CDR3 protein: CASTGLAGGSTDTQYF
CDR3 DNA: TGTGCCAGCACGGGACTAGCGGGGGGCAGCACAGATACGCAGTATTTT

J gene: TRBJ1-4
V gene: TRBV7-2
D gene: -
clone size: few
CDR3 protein: CASSPRIGVGGEKLFF
CDR3 DNA: TGTGCCAGCAGCCCCAGGATTGGGGTTGGCGGTGAAAAACTGTTTTTT

J gene: TRBJ2-3
V gene: TRBV29-1
D gene: TRBD2
clone size: many
CDR3 protein: CSLRRGSTDTQYF
CDR3 DNA: TGCAGCCTGAGGCGGGGGAGCACAGATACGCAGTATTTT

J gene: TRBJ2-5
V gene: TRBV9
D gene: -
clone size: -
CDR3 protein: CASPRAGRKRDF
CDR3 DNA: TGTGCCAGTCCCCGCGCCGGGAGAAAGCGTGACTTC

J gene: TRBJ2-3
V gene: TRBV12-5
D gene: TRBD1
clone size: -
CDR3 protein: CASGLGQGGTDTQYF
CDR3 DNA: TGTGCTAGTGGTTTGGGACAGGGGGGCACAGATACGCAGTATTTT